Listed below are T cell receptor beta chains from one sample, sequenced in a study of cytomegalovirus exposure and HLA in healthy donors. This table comes from immunoSEQ multiplex PCR, and its TCRdb copy is limited to in-frame clones, with some not included. The data hold 200,000 to 250,000 clones, with 75% to 90% observed a single time. Sequenced: PBMCs. The receptors stem from a woman under 30 in good health and CMV-seronegative. Both conserved end residues are part of each CDR3. The D gene is left open where the match is weak. Some rows have no size entry. The others give once, few or many, or a class for an expanded clone.

j_gene: TRBJ1-2
d_gene: -
abundance: once
v_gene: TRBV12-5
CDR3aa: CASGSVTGYGYTF
CDR3nt: TGTGCTAGTGGTTCGGTAACCGGGTATGGCTACACCTTC

j_gene: TRBJ2-1
d_gene: TRBD2
abundance: -
v_gene: TRBV13
CDR3aa: CASSFWTSGRANEQFF
CDR3nt: TGTGCCAGCAGCTTTTGGACTAGCGGGAGGGCCAATGAGCAGTTCTTC

j_gene: TRBJ2-1
d_gene: TRBD2
abundance: once
v_gene: TRBV4-1
CDR3aa: CASSRGLAGAAPGGEQFF
CDR3nt: TGCGCCAGCAGCCGCGGACTAGCGGGAGCGGCACCTGGTGGTGAGCAGTTCTTC

j_gene: TRBJ2-5
d_gene: -
abundance: -
v_gene: TRBV7-2
CDR3aa: CASSSTQMYQETQYF
CDR3nt: TGTGCCAGCAGCTCCACACAGATGTACCAAGAGACCCAGTACTTC

j_gene: TRBJ1-1
d_gene: TRBD1
abundance: few
v_gene: TRBV6-1
CDR3aa: CASSSGQAPEAFF
CDR3nt: TGTGCCAGCAGTTCAGGACAGGCCCCTGAAGCTTTCTTT

j_gene: TRBJ2-5
d_gene: -
abundance: -
v_gene: TRBV20-1
CDR3aa: CSALAETQYF
CDR3nt: TGCAGTGCATTAGCGGAGACCCAGTACTTC

j_gene: TRBJ2-7
d_gene: -
abundance: -
v_gene: TRBV6-1
CDR3aa: CASKVARTGGYEQYF
CDR3nt: TGTGCCAGCAAGGTGGCAAGAACAGGCGGCTACGAGCAGTACTTC

j_gene: TRBJ1-5
d_gene: TRBD1
abundance: -
v_gene: TRBV19
CDR3aa: CASSIGTGVQPQHF
CDR3nt: TGTGCCAGTAGTATTGGGACAGGGGTTCAGCCCCAGCATTTT

j_gene: TRBJ1-5
d_gene: -
abundance: -
v_gene: TRBV7-9
CDR3aa: CASSLGPNQPQHF
CDR3nt: TGTGCCAGCAGCTTGGGGCCAAATCAGCCCCAGCATTTT

j_gene: TRBJ1-1
d_gene: TRBD1
abundance: once
v_gene: TRBV6-1
CDR3aa: CASWGQGKEAFF
CDR3nt: TGTGCCAGCTGGGGACAGGGGAAAGAAGCTTTCTTT

j_gene: TRBJ1-2
d_gene: TRBD1
abundance: -
v_gene: TRBV7-2
CDR3aa: CASSLGQGNYGYTF
CDR3nt: TGTGCCAGCAGCTTAGGACAGGGAAACTATGGCTACACCTTC

j_gene: TRBJ1-6
d_gene: TRBD1
abundance: -
v_gene: TRBV4-3
CDR3aa: CASSNLGGQFNSPLHF
CDR3nt: TGCGCCAGCAGCAATCTAGGGGGACAGTTTAATTCACCCCTCCACTTT

j_gene: TRBJ2-3
d_gene: -
abundance: -
v_gene: TRBV5-1
CDR3aa: CASSLGPGLGSDTQYF
CDR3nt: TGCGCCAGCAGCTTGGGCCCCGGACTTGGAAGTGATACGCAGTATTTT

j_gene: TRBJ1-5
d_gene: -
abundance: -
v_gene: TRBV2
CDR3aa: CASSVLGAYSNQPQHF
CDR3nt: TGTGCCAGCAGTGTTCTTGGGGCTTATAGCAATCAGCCCCAGCATTTT

j_gene: TRBJ2-1
d_gene: TRBD1
abundance: -
v_gene: TRBV2
CDR3aa: CASSGMAGQGAYNEQFF
CDR3nt: TGTGCCAGCAGTGGGATGGCTGGACAGGGAGCCTACAATGAGCAGTTCTTC

j_gene: TRBJ2-5
d_gene: -
abundance: -
v_gene: TRBV6-5
CDR3aa: CASSYSSRGRGGTQYF
CDR3nt: TGTGCCAGCAGTTACTCGAGCAGGGGGCGCGGGGGGACCCAGTACTTC

j_gene: TRBJ1-4
d_gene: -
abundance: -
v_gene: TRBV10-3
CDR3aa: CAIRAGIREKLFF
CDR3nt: TGTGCCATCAGGGCAGGTATTCGTGAAAAACTGTTTTTT

j_gene: TRBJ2-4
d_gene: -
abundance: -
v_gene: TRBV11-2
CDR3aa: CASSTPQGKNIQYF
CDR3nt: TGTGCCAGCAGCACTCCCCAGGGGAAAAACATTCAGTACTTC

j_gene: TRBJ1-5
d_gene: -
abundance: -
v_gene: TRBV11-2
CDR3aa: CASSLGVENSNQPQHF
CDR3nt: TGTGCCAGCAGCTTAGGTGTAGAGAATAGCAATCAGCCCCAGCATTTT

j_gene: TRBJ1-1
d_gene: -
abundance: -
v_gene: TRBV4-2
CDR3aa: CASSQDETGSLLAFF
CDR3nt: TGTGCCAGCAGCCAAGATGAGACAGGCTCCCTATTGGCTTTCTTT

j_gene: TRBJ2-2
d_gene: -
abundance: -
v_gene: TRBV5-4
CDR3aa: CASSLDMFSGELFF
CDR3nt: TGTGCCAGCAGCTTGGACATGTTCTCCGGGGAGCTGTTTTTT

j_gene: TRBJ2-7
d_gene: TRBD2
abundance: -
v_gene: TRBV10-3
CDR3aa: CAISDLWAGADEQYF
CDR3nt: TGTGCCATCAGTGACCTCTGGGCGGGAGCGGACGAGCAGTACTTC

j_gene: TRBJ2-7
d_gene: -
abundance: -
v_gene: TRBV5-5
CDR3aa: CASSLVARGDSFGCEQYF
CDR3nt: TGTGCCAGCAGCTTGGTGGCCAGGGGTGATTCTTTTGGGTGCGAGCAGTACTTC

j_gene: TRBJ2-2
d_gene: TRBD2
abundance: -
v_gene: TRBV18
CDR3aa: CASSPDGTITGELFF
CDR3nt: TGTGCCAGCTCACCTGACGGGACTATTACCGGGGAGCTGTTTTTT

j_gene: TRBJ1-1
d_gene: -
abundance: -
v_gene: TRBV30
CDR3aa: CAWSVITLSITEAFF
CDR3nt: TGTGCCTGGAGCGTTATTACACTATCCATCACTGAAGCTTTCTTT

j_gene: TRBJ2-1
d_gene: TRBD1
abundance: -
v_gene: TRBV5-1
CDR3aa: CASSLMGQGLNEQFF
CDR3nt: TGCGCCAGCAGCTTGATGGGACAGGGGTTAAATGAGCAGTTCTTC

j_gene: TRBJ2-2
d_gene: -
abundance: -
v_gene: TRBV7-5
CDR3aa: CVRSQLPGQGDTGELFF
CDR3nt: TGTGTCAGAAGCCAGTTACCGGGACAGGGGGACACCGGGGAGCTGTTTTTT

j_gene: TRBJ2-5
d_gene: -
abundance: -
v_gene: TRBV4-1
CDR3aa: CASSFKLGATKETQYF
CDR3nt: TGCGCCAGCAGTTTTAAGCTGGGAGCCACTAAAGAGACCCAGTACTTC

j_gene: TRBJ1-3
d_gene: -
abundance: -
v_gene: TRBV4-1
CDR3aa: CASSQEGLYSGNTIYF
CDR3nt: TGCGCCAGCAGCCAAGAGGGACTGTACTCTGGAAACACCATATATTTT

j_gene: TRBJ1-5
d_gene: -
abundance: -
v_gene: TRBV6-1
CDR3aa: CASSEYIWGSSNQPQHF
CDR3nt: TGTGCCAGCAGTGAATATATATGGGGCTCGAGCAATCAGCCCCAGCATTTT

j_gene: TRBJ2-5
d_gene: TRBD2
abundance: -
v_gene: TRBV5-4
CDR3aa: CASSPTSAATQYF
CDR3nt: TGTGCCAGCAGCCCCACTAGCGCGGCGACCCAGTACTTC

j_gene: TRBJ1-2
d_gene: TRBD1
abundance: -
v_gene: TRBV19
CDR3aa: CASSIGDRGVGYTF
CDR3nt: TGTGCCAGTAGTATTGGGGACAGGGGGGTAGGCTACACCTTC

j_gene: TRBJ1-5
d_gene: -
abundance: -
v_gene: TRBV6-1
CDR3aa: CASTLWGQGDQPQHF
CDR3nt: TGTGCCAGCACCCTCTGGGGCCAAGGGGATCAGCCCCAGCATTTT

j_gene: TRBJ1-6
d_gene: -
abundance: -
v_gene: TRBV7-9
CDR3aa: CASSNAGINSPLHF
CDR3nt: TGTGCCAGCAGCAATGCGGGGATCAATTCACCCCTCCACTTT

j_gene: TRBJ1-2
d_gene: -
abundance: -
v_gene: TRBV29-1
CDR3aa: CSVEVDGNYGYTF
CDR3nt: TGCAGCGTAGAAGTCGACGGGAACTATGGCTACACCTTC

j_gene: TRBJ1-1
d_gene: TRBD1
abundance: -
v_gene: TRBV5-1
CDR3aa: CASSLERGQGNTEAFF
CDR3nt: TGCGCCAGCAGCTTGGAGAGGGGGCAAGGGAACACTGAAGCTTTCTTT

j_gene: TRBJ2-1
d_gene: TRBD2
abundance: -
v_gene: TRBV11-3
CDR3aa: CASSLDIPGRLSSYNEQFF
CDR3nt: TGTGCCAGCAGCTTAGATATTCCCGGGAGGCTAAGCTCCTACAATGAGCAGTTCTTC

j_gene: TRBJ2-7
d_gene: TRBD2
abundance: -
v_gene: TRBV7-2
CDR3aa: CASSLLTSGRGEQYF
CDR3nt: TGTGCCAGCAGCTTATTGACTAGCGGGAGGGGCGAGCAGTACTTC

j_gene: TRBJ2-1
d_gene: TRBD1
abundance: few
v_gene: TRBV7-8
CDR3aa: CASSLGQGSREYNEQFF
CDR3nt: TGTGCCAGCAGCTTAGGACAGGGGAGTAGAGAATACAATGAGCAGTTCTTC

j_gene: TRBJ2-4
d_gene: -
abundance: -
v_gene: TRBV7-2
CDR3aa: CASSLESQGGKNIQYF
CDR3nt: TGTGCCAGCAGCTTAGAAAGTCAGGGTGGGAAAAACATTCAGTACTTC

j_gene: TRBJ1-5
d_gene: -
abundance: -
v_gene: TRBV7-2
CDR3aa: CASSLRVRDQPQHF
CDR3nt: TGTGCCAGCAGCTTACGTGTACGGGATCAGCCCCAGCATTTT

j_gene: TRBJ2-7
d_gene: TRBD1
abundance: -
v_gene: TRBV5-1
CDR3aa: CASSLGSTGSYEQYF
CDR3nt: TGCGCCAGCAGCTTGGGATCGACAGGGTCCTACGAGCAGTACTTC

j_gene: TRBJ2-1
d_gene: -
abundance: -
v_gene: TRBV7-3
CDR3aa: CASSLGGRPGDNEQFF
CDR3nt: TGTGCCAGCAGCTTAGGAGGGAGGCCCGGGGACAATGAGCAGTTCTTC

j_gene: TRBJ1-5
d_gene: -
abundance: -
v_gene: TRBV27
CDR3aa: CASSFGAGGNQPQHF
CDR3nt: TGTGCCAGCAGTTTCGGGGCGGGGGGCAATCAGCCCCAGCATTTT

j_gene: TRBJ1-2
d_gene: -
abundance: -
v_gene: TRBV6-5
CDR3aa: CASSYLQAGGYGYTF
CDR3nt: TGTGCCAGCAGTTACCTCCAGGCAGGCGGGTATGGCTACACCTTC

j_gene: TRBJ2-5
d_gene: TRBD1
abundance: -
v_gene: TRBV9
CDR3aa: CASSVTGTGGRETQYF
CDR3nt: TGTGCCAGCAGCGTAACCGGGACAGGGGGTCGGGAGACCCAGTACTTC

j_gene: TRBJ1-1
d_gene: -
abundance: -
v_gene: TRBV9
CDR3aa: CASSVEDSLAEAFF
CDR3nt: TGTGCCAGCAGCGTCGAAGACAGCCTCGCTGAAGCTTTCTTT

j_gene: TRBJ2-5
d_gene: TRBD1
abundance: once
v_gene: TRBV5-1
CDR3aa: CASSLDGQGARDQYF
CDR3nt: TGCGCCAGCAGCTTGGATGGACAGGGGGCTAGGGACCAGTACTTC

j_gene: TRBJ2-1
d_gene: -
abundance: -
v_gene: TRBV7-9
CDR3aa: CASGTTNPRPGRGYNEQFF
CDR3nt: TGTGCCAGCGGAACTACGAACCCAAGACCGGGACGGGGGTACAATGAGCAGTTCTTC

j_gene: TRBJ1-2
d_gene: -
abundance: -
v_gene: TRBV4-3
CDR3aa: CASSQDYRLEYGYTF
CDR3nt: TGCGCCAGCAGCCAAGATTACAGGTTAGAGTATGGCTACACCTTC